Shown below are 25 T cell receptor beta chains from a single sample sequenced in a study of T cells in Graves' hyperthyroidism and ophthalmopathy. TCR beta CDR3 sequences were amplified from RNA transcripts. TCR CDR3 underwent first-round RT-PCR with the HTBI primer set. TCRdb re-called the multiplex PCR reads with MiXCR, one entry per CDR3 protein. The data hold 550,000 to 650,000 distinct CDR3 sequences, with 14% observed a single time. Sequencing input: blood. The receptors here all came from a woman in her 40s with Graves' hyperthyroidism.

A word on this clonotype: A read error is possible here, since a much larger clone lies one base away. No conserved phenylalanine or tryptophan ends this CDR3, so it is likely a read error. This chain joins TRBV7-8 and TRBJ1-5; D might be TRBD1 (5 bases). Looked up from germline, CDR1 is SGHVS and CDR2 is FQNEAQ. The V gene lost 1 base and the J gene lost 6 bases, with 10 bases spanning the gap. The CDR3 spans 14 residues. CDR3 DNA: TGTGCCAGCAGCTTAGTTCAGGGACCTCAGCCCCAGCATTTG. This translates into CASSLVQGPQPQHL.

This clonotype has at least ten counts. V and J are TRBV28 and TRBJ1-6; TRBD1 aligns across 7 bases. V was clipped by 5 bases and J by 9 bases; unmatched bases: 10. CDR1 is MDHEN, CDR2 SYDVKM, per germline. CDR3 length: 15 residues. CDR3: CASSLSTGTFSPLHF. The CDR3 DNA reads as TGTGCCAGCAGTCTGTCGACAGGGACCTTTTCACCCCTCCACTTT. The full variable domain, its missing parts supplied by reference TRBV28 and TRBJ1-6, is DVKVTQSSRYLVKRTGEKVFLECVQDMDHENMFWYRQDPGLGLRLIYFSYDVKMKEKGDIPEGYSVSREKKERFSLILESASTNQTSMYLCASSLSTGTFSPLHFGNGTRLTVT.

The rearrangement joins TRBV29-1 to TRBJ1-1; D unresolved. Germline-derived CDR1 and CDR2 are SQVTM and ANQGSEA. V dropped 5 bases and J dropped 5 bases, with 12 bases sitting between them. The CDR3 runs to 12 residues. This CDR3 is CSVTDFGTEAFF. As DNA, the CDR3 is TGCAGCGTTACCGATTTCGGGACTGAAGCTTTCTTT.

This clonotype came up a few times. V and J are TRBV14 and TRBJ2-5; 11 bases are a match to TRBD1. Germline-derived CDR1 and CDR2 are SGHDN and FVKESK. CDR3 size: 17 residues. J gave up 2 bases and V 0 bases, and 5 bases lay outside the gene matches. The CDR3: CASSQDWTGGLQETQYF. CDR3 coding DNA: TGTGCCAGCAGCCAAGATTGGACAGGGGGCTTACAAGAGACCCAGTACTTC.

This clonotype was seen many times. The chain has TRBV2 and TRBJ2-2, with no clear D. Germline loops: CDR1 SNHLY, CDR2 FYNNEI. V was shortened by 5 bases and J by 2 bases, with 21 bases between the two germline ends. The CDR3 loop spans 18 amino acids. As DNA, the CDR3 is TGTGCCAGCAGTACTAACTCAATCGGGTCTCATAACACCGGGGAGCTGTTTTTT. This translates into CASSTNSIGSHNTGELFF.

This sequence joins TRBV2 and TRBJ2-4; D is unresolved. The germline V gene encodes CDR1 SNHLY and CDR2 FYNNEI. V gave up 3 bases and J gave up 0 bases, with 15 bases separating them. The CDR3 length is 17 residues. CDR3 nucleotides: TGTGCCAGCAGTGATGGATGGGGTTCCCCAGCCAAAAACATTCAGTACTTC. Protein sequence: CASSDGWGSPAKNIQYF.

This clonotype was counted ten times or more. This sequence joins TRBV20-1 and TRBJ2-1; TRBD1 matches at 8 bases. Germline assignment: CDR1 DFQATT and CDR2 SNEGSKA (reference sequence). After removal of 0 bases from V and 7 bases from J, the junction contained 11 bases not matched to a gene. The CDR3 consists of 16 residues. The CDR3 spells CSARDRAGGAWNEQFF. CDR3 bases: TGCAGTGCTAGAGATCGAGCAGGGGGCGCGTGGAATGAGCAGTTCTTC.

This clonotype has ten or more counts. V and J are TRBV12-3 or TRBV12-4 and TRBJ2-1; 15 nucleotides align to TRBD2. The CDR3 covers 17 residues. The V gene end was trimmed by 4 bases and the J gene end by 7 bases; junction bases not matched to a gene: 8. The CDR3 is CASSYGLAGGPRNEQFF. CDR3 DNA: TGTGCCAGCAGTTACGGACTAGCGGGAGGGCCGAGAAATGAGCAGTTCTTC.

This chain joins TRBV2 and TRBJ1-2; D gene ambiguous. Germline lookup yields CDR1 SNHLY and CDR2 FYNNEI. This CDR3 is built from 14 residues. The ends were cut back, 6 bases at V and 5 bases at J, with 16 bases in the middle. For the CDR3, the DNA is TGTGCCAGCAGGCCCGCCGGGAAGGTTTATGGCTACACCTTC. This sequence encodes CASRPAGKVYGYTF.

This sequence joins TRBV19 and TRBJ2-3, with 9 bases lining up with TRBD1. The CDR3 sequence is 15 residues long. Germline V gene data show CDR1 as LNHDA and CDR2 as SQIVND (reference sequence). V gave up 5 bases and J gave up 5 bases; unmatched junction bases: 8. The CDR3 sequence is CASSLSGQGGDTQYF. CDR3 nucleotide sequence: TGTGCCAGTAGTCTCTCGGGACAGGGAGGAGATACGCAGTATTTT. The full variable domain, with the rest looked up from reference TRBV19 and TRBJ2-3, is DGGITQSPKYLFRKEGQNVTLSCEQNLNHDAMYWYRQDPGQGLRLIYYSQIVNDFQKGDIAEGYSVSREKKESFPLTVTSAQKNPTAFYLCASSLSGQGGDTQYFGPGTRLTVL.

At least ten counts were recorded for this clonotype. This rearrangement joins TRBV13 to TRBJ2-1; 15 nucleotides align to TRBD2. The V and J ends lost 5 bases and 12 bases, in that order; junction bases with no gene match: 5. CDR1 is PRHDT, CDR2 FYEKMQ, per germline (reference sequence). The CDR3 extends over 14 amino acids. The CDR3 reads CASSPGLAGGGQFF. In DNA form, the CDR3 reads TGTGCCAGCAGCCCGGGACTAGCGGGAGGAGGGCAGTTCTTC.

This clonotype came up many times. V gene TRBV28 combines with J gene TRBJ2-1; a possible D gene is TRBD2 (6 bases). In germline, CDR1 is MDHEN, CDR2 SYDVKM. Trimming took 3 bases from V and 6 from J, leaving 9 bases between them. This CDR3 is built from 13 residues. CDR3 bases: TGTGCCAGCAGTTTTACTAGCAGCAATGAGCAGTTCTTC. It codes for CASSFTSSNEQFF.

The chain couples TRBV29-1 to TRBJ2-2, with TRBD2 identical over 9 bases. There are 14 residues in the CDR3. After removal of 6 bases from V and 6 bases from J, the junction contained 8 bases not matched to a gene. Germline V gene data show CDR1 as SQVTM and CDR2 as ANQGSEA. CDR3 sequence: CSVLAGQSAGELFF. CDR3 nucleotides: TGCAGCGTACTAGCGGGTCAGTCCGCCGGGGAGCTGTTTTTT.

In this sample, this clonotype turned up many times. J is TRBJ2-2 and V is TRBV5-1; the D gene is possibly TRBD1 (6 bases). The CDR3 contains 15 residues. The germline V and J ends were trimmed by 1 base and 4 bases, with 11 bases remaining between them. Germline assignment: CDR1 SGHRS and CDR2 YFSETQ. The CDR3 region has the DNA TGCGCCAGCAGCTTGTTACAGGGAGCCACCGGGGAGCTGTTTTTT. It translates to CASSLLQGATGELFF.

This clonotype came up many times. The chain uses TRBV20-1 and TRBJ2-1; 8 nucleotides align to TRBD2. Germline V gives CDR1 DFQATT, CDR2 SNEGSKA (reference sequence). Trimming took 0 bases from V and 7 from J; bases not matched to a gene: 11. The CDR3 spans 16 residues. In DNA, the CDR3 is TGCAGTGCTAGAGATCTAGGAGCGGGAGCGGGTAATGAGCAGTTCTTC. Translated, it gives CSARDLGAGAGNEQFF.

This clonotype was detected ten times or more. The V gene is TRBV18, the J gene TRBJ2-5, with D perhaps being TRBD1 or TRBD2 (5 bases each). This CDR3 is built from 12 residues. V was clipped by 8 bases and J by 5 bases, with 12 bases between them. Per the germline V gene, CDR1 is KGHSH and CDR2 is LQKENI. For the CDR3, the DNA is TGTGCCAGCAGCCCCAGGGAGGAGACCCAGTACTTC. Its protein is CASSPREETQYF.

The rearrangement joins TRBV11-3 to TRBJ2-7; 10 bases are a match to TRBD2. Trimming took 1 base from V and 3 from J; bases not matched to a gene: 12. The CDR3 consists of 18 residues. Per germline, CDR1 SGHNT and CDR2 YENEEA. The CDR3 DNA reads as TGTGCCAGCAGCTTAGGCCACGAACTAGCGGGGAGGAACTACGAGCAGTACTTC. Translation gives CASSLGHELAGRNYEQYF.

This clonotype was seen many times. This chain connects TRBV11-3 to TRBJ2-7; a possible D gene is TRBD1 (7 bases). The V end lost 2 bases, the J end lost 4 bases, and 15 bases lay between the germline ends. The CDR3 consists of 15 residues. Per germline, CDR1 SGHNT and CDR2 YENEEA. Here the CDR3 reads CASSLSGGGTYEQYF. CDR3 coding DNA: TGTGCCAGCAGCTTATCTGGAGGGGGCACATACGAGCAGTACTTC.

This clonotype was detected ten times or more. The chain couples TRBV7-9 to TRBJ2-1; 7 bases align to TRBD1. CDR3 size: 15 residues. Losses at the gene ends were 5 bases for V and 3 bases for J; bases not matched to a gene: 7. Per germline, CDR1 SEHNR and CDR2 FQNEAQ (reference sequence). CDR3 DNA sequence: TGTGCCAGCAGCCGAGACAGGGTTGGCTACAATGAGCAGTTCTTC. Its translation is CASSRDRVGYNEQFF. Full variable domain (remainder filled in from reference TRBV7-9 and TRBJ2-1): DTGVSQNPRHKITKRGQNVTFRCDPISEHNRLYWYRQTLGQGPEFLTYFQNEAQLEKSRLLSDRFSAERPKGSFSTLEIQRTEQGDSAMYLCASSRDRVGYNEQFFGPGTRLTVL.

The CDR3, as DNA: TGTGCCAGTAGTATCGGAGCGGGAGGCACCTACGAGCAGTACTTC. Translation gives CASSIGAGGTYEQYF. This chain connects TRBV19 to TRBJ2-7; the match to TRBD2 covers 9 bases. V lost 3 bases to trimming and J lost 2 bases; unmatched junction nucleotides: 5. Germline V gives CDR1 LNHDA, CDR2 SQIVND (reference sequence). This CDR3 spans 15 amino acids.

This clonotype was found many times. CDR3 DNA sequence: TGCGCCAGCAGGAGAACATACACTGAAGCTTTCTTT. The encoded protein is CASRRTYTEAFF. The genes are TRBV5-1 and TRBJ1-1; D gene ambiguous. The CDR3 spans 12 residues. Germline V gene lookup returns CDR1 SGHRS and CDR2 YFSETQ. Trimming cost V 5 bases and J 3 bases, with 8 bases left between them.

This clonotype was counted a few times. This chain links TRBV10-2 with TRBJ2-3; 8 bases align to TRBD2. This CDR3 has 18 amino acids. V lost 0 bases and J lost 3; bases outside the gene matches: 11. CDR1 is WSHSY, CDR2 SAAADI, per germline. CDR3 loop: CASSESRVAGPATDTQYF. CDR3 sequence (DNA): TGCGCCAGCAGTGAGTCGAGGGTAGCGGGACCGGCGACAGATACGCAGTATTTT.

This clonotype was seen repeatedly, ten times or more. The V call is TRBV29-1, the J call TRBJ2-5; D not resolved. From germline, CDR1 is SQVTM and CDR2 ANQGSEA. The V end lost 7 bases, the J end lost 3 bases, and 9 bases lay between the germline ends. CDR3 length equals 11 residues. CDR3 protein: CSARLEETQYF. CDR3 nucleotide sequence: TGCAGCGCCAGACTGGAAGAGACCCAGTACTTC.

CDR3 amino acids: CSAREGGAREKLFF. As DNA, the CDR3 is TGCAGTGCTAGAGAGGGTGGAGCCAGGGAAAAACTGTTTTTT. The chain joins TRBV20-1 to TRBJ1-4; no firm D call. V was cut by 0 bases and J by 8 bases, with 13 bases left in between. The CDR3 totals 14 residues. The germline V gene has CDR1 DFQATT and CDR2 SNEGSKA (reference sequence).

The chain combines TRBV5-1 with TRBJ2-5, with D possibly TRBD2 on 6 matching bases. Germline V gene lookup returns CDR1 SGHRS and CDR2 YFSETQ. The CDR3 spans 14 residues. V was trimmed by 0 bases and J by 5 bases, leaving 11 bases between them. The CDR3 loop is CASSLELALETQYF. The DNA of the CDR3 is TGCGCCAGCAGCTTGGAACTAGCTCTTGAGACCCAGTACTTC.